This entry concerns a single T cell receptor (beta chain). In the study's own analysis: Reference gene primer amplification in the assay estimated nucleated cell counts. Data came from immunoSEQ multiplex PCR; TCRdb stores just in-frame clones and leaves some out. D and trimming were read from the DNA, whereas the V and J calls and clone size are those reported in that table. The data contain around 150,000 clones, around 73% of them singletons. The data originate from a study of blood T cell repertoires in COVID-19. About the research overall: Material from acute and convalescent COVID-19 was sourced from the United States, Italy and Spain. From T cells, B-cell-depleted T cells, or PBMCs came the material, which was cDNA or gDNA.

V shed 4 bases, J shed 6 bases, and the junction held 6 bases outside the gene matches. The CDR3 consists of 15 residues. Germline V lookup: CDR1 SGHKS, CDR2 YYEKEE (reference sequence). The chain couples TRBV5-5 to TRBJ2-3; TRBD1 matches 12 bases. Sequencing input: peripheral blood. This receptor was obtained from a woman aged 50 to 65 with active or convalescent COVID-19. The CDR3 DNA reads TGTGCCAGCAGCCCAGGGGGACAGGGGGCCGATACGCAGTATTTT. Protein product: CASSPGGQGADTQYF.